The 20 T cell receptor beta chains presented below share a single source sample, sequenced in a study of identical twins. TCRdb analysed the 5' RACE reads with MiXCR anew, one entry per CDR3 protein. The sample consists of under 250,000 distinct CDR3 sequences, around 9.6% of them appearing once. Sample: memory (CD45RO+) T cells sorted from blood. The source of these receptors is a woman aged 18-29 years in good health.

This clonotype came up a few times. The rearrangement uses TRBV20-1 and TRBJ1-2, with D possibly TRBD1 on 5 matching bases. Per germline, CDR1 DFQATT and CDR2 SNEGSKA (reference sequence). The V gene lost 6 bases and the J gene lost 6 bases, with 20 bases spanning the gap. The CDR3 covers 14 residues. Here the CDR3 reads CSAPGGNRTHGYTF. CDR3 nucleotides: TGCAGTGCCCCTGGGGGTAATCGAACCCATGGCTACACCTTC.

This clonotype was observed many times. This chain links TRBV11-2 with TRBJ2-1; 7 nucleotides line up with TRBD2. This CDR3 has 16 residues. Trimming at V came to 0 bases and at J to 8 bases, leaving 10 bases not matched to a gene. CDR1 is SGHAT and CDR2 is FQNNGV in the germline V gene. In DNA form, the CDR3 reads TGTGCCAGCAGCTTAGATCTCCAGCGGGGTAGGGATGAGCAGTTCTTC. It specifies CASSLDLQRGRDEQFF.

This clonotype was observed a handful of times. The genes are TRBV9 and TRBJ1-6; TRBD1 matches 9 bases. With 3 bases clipped from V and 6 bases from J, the junction kept 4 bases outside the gene matches. The V gene's germline CDR1 is SGDLS and CDR2 YYNGEE. The length of the CDR3 is 15 residues. The CDR3 loop reads CASSAGTGSNSPLHF. The CDR3 region has the DNA TGTGCCAGCAGCGCAGGGACAGGGTCTAATTCACCCCTCCACTTT.

This clonotype was detected ten times or more. This chain links TRBV6-4 with TRBJ2-6, with 9 positions matching TRBD1. The V gene end was trimmed by 5 bases and the J gene end by 1 base; junction bases not matched to a gene: 3. Germline values: CDR1 MRHNA, CDR2 SNTAGT. The CDR3 sequence is 16 residues long. Here the CDR3 reads CASSTGTGSGANVLTF. Written as DNA, the CDR3 is TGTGCCAGCAGTACCGGGACAGGGTCTGGGGCCAACGTCCTGACTTTC.

This clonotype was recorded many times. The J gene is TRBJ2-5, the V gene TRBV20-1; D possibly corresponds to TRBD2 (5 bases). V was pared by 5 bases and J by 1 base, with 11 bases between. The CDR3 covers 13 residues. The germline CDR1 and CDR2 sequences are DFQATT and SNEGSKA (reference sequence). CDR3 DNA: TGCAGTGCTTATCGGACTGGCCAAGAGACCCAGTACTTC. It codes for CSAYRTGQETQYF.

The V and J genes are TRBV20-1 and TRBJ2-7; 8 nucleotides match TRBD2. Germline-derived CDR1 and CDR2 are DFQATT and SNEGSKA (reference sequence). With 6 bases clipped from V and 5 bases from J, the junction kept 12 bases outside the gene matches. The CDR3 runs to 14 residues. CDR3 sequence reads: CSAEPGTRSNEQYF. Here the CDR3 DNA reads TGCAGTGCAGAACCCGGGACTAGGTCCAACGAGCAGTACTTC.

The chain has TRBV7-3 and TRBJ2-2; possibly TRBD1 for D (5 bases). V lost 2 bases and J 5 bases, leaving 9 bases between the germline ends. Germline CDR1 reads SGHTA; CDR2 reads FQGTGA. This CDR3 comprises 14 residues. CDR3 nucleotides: TGTGCCAGCAGCTTATCCTCAGGGACCGGGGAGCTGTTTTTT. Its translation: CASSLSSGTGELFF.

The chain is built from TRBV29-1 and TRBJ2-5, with D perhaps given as TRBD1 or TRBD2 (6 bases each). Germline assignment: CDR1 SQVTM and CDR2 ANQGSEA. Trimming shortened V by 0 bases and J by 5 bases, and 13 bases separated the two germline ends. CDR3 size: 14 residues. CDR3 in DNA: TGCAGCGTTGAAGATAGGCAGGGGAGGGAGACCCAGTACTTC. Translation: CSVEDRQGRETQYF.

This clonotype has ten or more counts. The CDR3, as DNA: TGCAGTGCCATCGCGGTAGCGGGAGCCTACGAGCAGTACTTC. Translation gives CSAIAVAGAYEQYF. This chain uses TRBV20-1 with TRBJ2-7, with 9 bases aligning to TRBD2. From germline, CDR1 is DFQATT and CDR2 SNEGSKA (reference sequence). This CDR3 has 14 residues. Unmatched junction bases numbered 8, after V lost 6 bases and J lost 2 bases.

V is TRBV7-2 and J is TRBJ1-6; no reliable D call. V lost 8 bases, J lost 8 bases, and 13 bases lay in between. The CDR3 contains 13 residues. In germline, CDR1 is SGHTA, CDR2 FQGNSA. CDR3 bases: TGTGCCAGCCGCCCGGTTCCGTATTCACCCCTCCACTTT. Protein sequence: CASRPVPYSPLHF.

In this sample, this clonotype turned up a few times. The V call is TRBV4-3, the J call TRBJ2-2; D not resolved. Germline V gene data show CDR1 as LGHNA and CDR2 as YSLEER. V lost 0 bases to trimming and J lost 8 bases, with 13 bases between them. The CDR3 has 15 amino acids. In DNA form, the CDR3 reads TGCGCCAGCAGCCAAGAGCCTGGGCGAGGAGGGGAGCTGTTTTTT. It yields the protein CASSQEPGRGGELFF.

This clonotype was counted at least ten times. The V gene is TRBV20-1, the J gene TRBJ1-4, with 7 bases matching TRBD1. The CDR3 is made up of 14 amino acids. CDR1 is DFQATT, CDR2 SNEGSKA, per germline (reference sequence). The ends lost 3 bases at V and 4 bases at J; junction bases unmatched: 5. CDR3 region: CSARNRGGNEKLFF. For the CDR3, the DNA is TGCAGTGCTAGGAACAGGGGAGGTAATGAAAAACTGTTTTTT.

The chain employs TRBV7-9 and TRBJ1-1, with D uncertain. Trimming cost V 4 bases and J 7 bases, with 10 bases left between them. Germline CDR1 SEHNR, CDR2 FQNEAQ (reference sequence). CDR3 length equals 12 residues. This CDR3 is CASSYNEREAFF. The CDR3 DNA follows: TGTGCCAGCAGCTATAACGAACGTGAAGCTTTCTTT.

The chain links TRBV12-3 or TRBV12-4 to TRBJ2-5, with TRBD2 matching over 10 bases. The CDR3 is made up of 15 amino acids. Trimming at V came to 8 bases and at J to 5 bases, leaving 11 bases not matched to a gene. CDR3 in DNA: TGTGCCAGCGTAATCCTCCCGACTAGCGGGGAGACCCAGTACTTC. Residues: CASVILPTSGETQYF.

This clonotype was detected many times. The chain couples TRBV2 to TRBJ2-1; D remains ambiguous. The germline V gene has CDR1 SNHLY and CDR2 FYNNEI. The V and J ends lost 6 bases and 11 bases respectively, with 8 bases between them. There are 10 residues in the CDR3. This CDR3 is CASSVGKQFF. The DNA for the CDR3 is TGTGCCAGCAGCGTGGGGAAGCAGTTCTTC.

This sequence joins TRBV12-3 or TRBV12-4 and TRBJ1-2, with 7 positions matching TRBD1. Losses at the gene ends were 5 bases for V and 7 bases for J; bases not matched to a gene: 4. The CDR3 covers 12 residues. In DNA, the CDR3 is TGTGCCAGCAGTCCGACAGGGCGTGGCTACACCTTC. Translated, it gives CASSPTGRGYTF.

J is TRBJ1-1 and V is TRBV6-1; tentatively, D is TRBD1 (6 bases). There are 13 residues in the CDR3. V dropped 7 bases and J dropped 1 base, with 10 bases sitting between them. The germline CDR1 and CDR2 sequences are MNHNS and SASEGT. The DNA of the CDR3 is TGTGCCAGCACTAAACAGGGGAACACTGAAGCTTTCTTT. Protein product: CASTKQGNTEAFF.

Ten or more counts support this clonotype. V and J are TRBV20-1 and TRBJ2-7; the match to TRBD2 covers 7 bases. The CDR3 has 14 amino acids. The V gene's germline CDR1 is DFQATT and CDR2 SNEGSKA (reference sequence). Trimming removed 4 bases from V and 6 bases from J; junction bases left unmatched: 12. The CDR3 loop is CSAIRRDYPFEQYF. The CDR3 DNA reads TGCAGTGCTATACGACGGGACTACCCTTTCGAGCAGTACTTC.

This clonotype was found many times. This chain links TRBV28 with TRBJ2-7, with D perhaps matching TRBD1 (6 bases). Germline values: CDR1 MDHEN, CDR2 SYDVKM. The CDR3 consists of 12 residues. With 6 bases removed from V and 6 bases from J, the gap between germline ends came to 12 bases. CDR3: CASSRPRGEQYF. The CDR3, as DNA: TGTGCCAGCAGCCGCCCCAGGGGCGAGCAGTACTTC.

This clonotype showed up many times. The rearrangement joins TRBV6-2 or TRBV6-3 to TRBJ2-1; possible D gene TRBD1, 6 bases. Looked up from germline, CDR1 is MNHEY and CDR2 is SVGEGT. The CDR3 sequence is 15 residues long. V lost 6 bases, J lost 7 bases, and 19 bases lay in between. CDR3 in DNA: TGTGCCAGCAGCATGGGGGACATCGTTTTTAATGAGCAGTTCTTC. It yields the protein CASSMGDIVFNEQFF.